Given below is one TCR beta chain in context. This record comes from a study of control samples from healthy donors and cancer patients. Profiled with immunoSEQ multiplex PCR; TCRdb holds only in-frame clones, not every one. There are 110,000 to 150,000 clones in the sample; approximately 94% occur only once, and roughly 14% lies in the top ten. Trimming left V 8 bases short and J 2 bases short, with 10 bases between. The CDR3 contains 12 residues. The germline CDR1 and CDR2 sequences are MDHEN and SYDVKM. This TCR was recovered from a man aged 35 to 55 in good health. The sequenced sample consisted of blood. The chain recombines TRBV28 with TRBJ2-7, with D uncertain. CDR3 in DNA: TGTGCCAGCGGTGTCCGAGCCTACGAGCAGTACTTC. This translates into CASGVRAYEQYF.